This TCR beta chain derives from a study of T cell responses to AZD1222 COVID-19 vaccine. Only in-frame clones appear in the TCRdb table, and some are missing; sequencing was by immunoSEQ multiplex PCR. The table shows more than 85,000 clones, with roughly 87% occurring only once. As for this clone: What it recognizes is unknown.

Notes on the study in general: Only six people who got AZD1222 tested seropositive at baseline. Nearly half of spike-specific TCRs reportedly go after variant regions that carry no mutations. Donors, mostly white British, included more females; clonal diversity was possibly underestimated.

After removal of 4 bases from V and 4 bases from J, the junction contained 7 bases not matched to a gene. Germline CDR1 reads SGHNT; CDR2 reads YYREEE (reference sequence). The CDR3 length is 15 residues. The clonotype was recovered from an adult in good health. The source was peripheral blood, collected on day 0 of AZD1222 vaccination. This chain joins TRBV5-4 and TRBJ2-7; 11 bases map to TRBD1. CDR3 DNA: TGTGCCAGCAGCGTCCCCGGGACAGGGGGATACGAGCAGTACTTC. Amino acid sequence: CASSVPGTGGYEQYF.